This T cell receptor (beta chain) was obtained from a study of OX40 agonist ivuxolimab in advanced cancers. Study details: Melanoma, hepatocellular carcinoma, head and neck or renal cell cancer occurred in dose-escalation patients.

This clone was picked up a small number of times. Germline CDR1 and CDR2: SNHLY and FYNNEI. V dropped 3 bases and J dropped 2; count of bases not matched to a gene: 8. The CDR3 is 16 amino acids. Using immunoSEQ multiplex PCR, the repertoire was profiled, and TCRdb retains in-frame clones only, with some absent. The sample has about 81,000 clones, approximately 90% seen once. The clonotype comes from an adult with an advanced solid tumor such as melanoma, head and neck, liver or kidney cancer. This chain joins TRBV2 and TRBJ2-3; 7 positions match TRBD2. This sample comprised CD4+ or CD8+ T cells sorted from blood, obtained in a trial of the OX40 agonist ivuxolimab. The CDR3 reads CASSDEVGGITDTQYF. For the CDR3, the DNA is TGTGCCAGCAGTGATGAGGTCGGGGGGATCACAGATACGCAGTATTTT.